The present T cell receptor (beta chain) was sequenced within a study of T cell repertoires in cytomegalovirus infection. V was pared by 2 bases and J by 5 bases, with 12 bases between. CDR3 length: 14 amino acids. Looked up from germline, CDR1 is SGHVS and CDR2 is FQNEAQ. Study observations and caveats: It was HLA-C-restricted CMV-specific TCR beta clonotypes that dominated the response ex vivo.

In TCRdb, the reads were re-called with MiXCR into one record per CDR3 protein. The table has fewer than 300,000 distinct CDR3 sequences, around 25% seen once. This clonotype was counted many times. No antigen is known for it. The source is a human donor in good health (CMV status not recorded). Some clones in this sample may be carry-over from other donors' samples. The material sequenced was PBMCs. The V call is TRBV7-8, the J call TRBJ1-1; maybe TRBD1 (6 bases). In DNA form, the CDR3 reads TGTGCCAGCAGCTTAACAGGGTCGAGAACTGAAGCTTTCTTT. Its translation is CASSLTGSRTEAFF.